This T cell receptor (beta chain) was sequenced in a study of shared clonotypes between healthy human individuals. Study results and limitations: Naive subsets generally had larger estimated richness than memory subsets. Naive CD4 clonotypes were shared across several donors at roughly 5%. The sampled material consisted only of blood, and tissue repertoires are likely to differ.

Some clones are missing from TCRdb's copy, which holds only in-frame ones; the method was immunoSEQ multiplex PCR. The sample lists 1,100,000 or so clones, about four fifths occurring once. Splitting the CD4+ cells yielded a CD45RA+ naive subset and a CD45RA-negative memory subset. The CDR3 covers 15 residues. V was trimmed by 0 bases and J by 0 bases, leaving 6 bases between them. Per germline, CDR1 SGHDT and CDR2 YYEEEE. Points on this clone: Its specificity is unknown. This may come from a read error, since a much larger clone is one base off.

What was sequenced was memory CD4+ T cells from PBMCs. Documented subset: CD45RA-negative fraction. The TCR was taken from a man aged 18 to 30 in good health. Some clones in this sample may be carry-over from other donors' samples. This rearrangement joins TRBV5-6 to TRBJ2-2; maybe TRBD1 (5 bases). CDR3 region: CASSLVGANTGELFF. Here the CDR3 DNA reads TGTGCCAGCAGCTTGGTAGGGGCGAACACCGGGGAGCTGTTTTTT.